This T cell receptor beta chain was captured in a study of shared T cell receptors in the human thymus. Germline V gene lookup returns CDR1 MNHEY and CDR2 SMNVEV (reference sequence). This CDR3 region has 15 residues. Notes on this clone: Mismatch with germline at one junction end may stem from a read error.

Sequencing was performed with immunoSEQ multiplex PCR; in TCRdb, only in-frame clones are kept and a portion is missing. The data contain some 760,000 clones, around 85% of them singletons. These same records also appear under a second study, on human thymus T cells. This second study says: It was from resections taken during corrective heart surgery that the thymus tissue came. Both thymic and peripheral blood repertoires showed apparently biased V and J usage.

Sequenced sample: thymocytes. The clonotype comes from a girl less than two years old with a congenital heart defect. This chain links TRBV27 with TRBJ2-7; 7 nucleotides match TRBD1. The CDR3 DNA reads TGTGCCAGCAGTCTATCAGACAGGGTAAGATACGAGCAGTACTTC. It translates to CASSLSDRVRYEQYF.